Listed below are T cell receptor beta chains from one sample, sequenced in a study of CD8 T cells in ankylosing spondylitis. Using its own MiXCR run on the 5' RACE reads, TCRdb lists one record per CDR3 protein. The repertoire holds around 91,000 distinct CDR3 sequences, with roughly 10% as singletons. Sequenced material: blood, either unsorted or a sorted T cell fraction (not recorded which). These receptors all stem from a male donor with ankylosing spondylitis. CDR3s include the opening cysteine and the closing phenylalanine or tryptophan. Each record gives: V gene, J gene, CDR3 protein.

TRBV7-6	TRBJ2-4	CASSLVQGDIQYF
TRBV5-6	TRBJ1-1	CASSLGDRRPEAFF
TRBV4-1	TRBJ1-6	CASSQGAVSPLHF
TRBV12-3/TRBV12-4	TRBJ1-2	CACCLTVEDAARGVGYTF
TRBV4-2	TRBJ1-1	CASRYRENTEAFF
TRBV15	TRBJ2-3	CATSKGAATDTQYF
TRBV2	TRBJ2-4	CASGPVEGANIQYF
TRBV18	TRBJ2-7	CASSPPGGPGTHAYEQYF
TRBV2	TRBJ1-3	CASAGTGDSGNTIYF
TRBV27	TRBJ2-1	CASSYRTRSSYNEQFF
TRBV27	TRBJ1-2	CASSLGQGIGGYTF
TRBV9	TRBJ2-3	CASSPRTGEADTQYF
TRBV12-3/TRBV12-4	TRBJ1-6	CASSFRGTLHF
TRBV4-1	TRBJ2-1	CASSQGRGLAGGEQFF
TRBV9	TRBJ2-3	CASSQGGEEDTQYF
TRBV7-9	TRBJ2-1	CASSSGSSYNEQFF
TRBV29-1	TRBJ2-7	CSVAGTSAYEQYF
TRBV10-2	TRBJ2-3	CASSLLAGGSDTQYF
TRBV5-5	TRBJ2-1	CASSSLLAGVSNEQFF
TRBV4-1	TRBJ1-4	CASTSDVTNEKLFF
TRBV3-1	TRBJ2-3	CASSQVEPGTGLDTQYF
TRBV27	TRBJ2-5	CASSLLAGGEFETQYF
TRBV12-3/TRBV12-4	TRBJ1-1	CASSLRDGREEAFF
TRBV12-3/TRBV12-4	TRBJ2-5	CASTASGLRQETQYF
TRBV9	TRBJ2-7	CASSVATGGGSYEQYF
TRBV12-3/TRBV12-4	TRBJ1-4	CASRVLGEAINEKLFF
TRBV3-1	TRBJ2-3	CASSQDFSGRANGDTQYF
TRBV28	TRBJ2-1	CASSGLGNKQFF
TRBV7-8	TRBJ2-3	CASSSPPRGSTDTQYF
TRBV20-1	TRBJ2-7	CSARSSGSRYEQYF
TRBV13	TRBJ2-3	CASSLELAETDTQYF
TRBV7-8	TRBJ2-2	CASTPGTASYTGELFF
TRBV7-2	TRBJ2-4	CASSLSGVGAKNIQYF
TRBV6-1	TRBJ1-5	CASSEGQDWGQPQHF
TRBV20-1	TRBJ1-2	CSAGDGDTPHGYTF
TRBV6-5	TRBJ2-1	CASSYLDSWGSNEQFF
TRBV20-1	TRBJ2-1	CSATGTRHEQFF
TRBV7-9	TRBJ2-7	CASSPGTLLYEQYF
TRBV11-2	TRBJ2-7	CASSLLLAGGGEQYF
TRBV5-1	TRBJ2-3	CASSGGDTQYF
TRBV9	TRBJ2-3	CASSGHTVAGGTDTQYF
TRBV19	TRBJ1-5	CASSRGVGSNQPQHF
TRBV3-1	TRBJ2-1	CASSQWEGYNEQFF
TRBV5-1	TRBJ2-3	CASSSYRGDATDTQYF
TRBV12-3/TRBV12-4	TRBJ2-1	CARCFDFPGGPGNEQFF
TRBV6-1	TRBJ2-3	CASRERTGGTDTQYF
TRBV6-1	TRBJ2-1	CASSVVTGAEYNEQFF
TRBV7-8	TRBJ2-7	CASSLASGVAGYEQYF
TRBV9	TRBJ1-5	CASSVGDTASSTQHF
TRBV24-1	TRBJ2-5	CATAGTAQETQYF
TRBV12-3/TRBV12-4	TRBJ1-5	CASSGTAYNQPQHF
TRBV21-1	TRBJ2-5	CASSKAGQETQYF
TRBV19	TRBJ1-1	CASSIGNTEAFF
TRBV29-1	TRBJ2-3	CSVPWDRGADTQYF
TRBV7-2	TRBJ2-1	CASSRGQGNDEQFF
TRBV11-2	TRBJ1-5	CASSRGGETGGQPQHF
TRBV2	TRBJ2-7	CASSEAPDSPYF
TRBV11-3	TRBJ1-2	CASSSPGGESYGYTF
TRBV7-8	TRBJ2-3	CASSPIASTDTQYF
TRBV29-1	TRBJ1-2	CSVEAEYYGYTF